This T cell receptor beta chain was profiled in a study of T cell changes during pregnancy in multiple sclerosis. The CDR3 is made up of 18 amino acids. TCRdb's table, derived via immunoSEQ multiplex PCR, lists solely in-frame clones and lacks some. The table lists about 40,000 clones, 80% to 95% of them singletons. The sequencing here drew on CD4+ T cells from peripheral blood mononuclear cells, taken in the third trimester of pregnancy. The source of this sequence is a female donor with multiple sclerosis, enrolled in a pregnancy study. The chain couples TRBV21-1 to TRBJ1-3; the DNA was not compared with TRBD1, the D call given in the table. TRBV21-1 is described as a pseudogene. CDR3 sequence reads: CASSKIRRQGAYGNTIYF. As DNA, the CDR3 is TGTGCCAGCAGCAAAATAAGGAGACAGGGGGCGTATGGAAACACCATATATTTT.